The 2 T cell receptor beta chains below were found in one sample sequenced in a study of patients and donors after allogeneic stem cell transplantation. From the RT-PCR reads, TCRdb called clonotypes with MiXCR, one entry per CDR3 protein. The sample has roughly 960,000 distinct CDR3 sequences; under 20% are singletons. Sequences were obtained from blood, either unsorted or a sorted T cell fraction (not recorded which). The receptors were gathered from a human donor who was either an allogeneic HSCT recipient or a stem cell or donor lymphocyte infusion donor (not recorded which). It is not recorded whose cells these are; they may come from a transplant donor.

The genes are TRBV11-2 and TRBJ2-1; 13 nucleotides line up with TRBD2. Trimming took 5 bases from V and 9 from J; bases not matched to a gene: 10. This CDR3 spans 16 amino acids. Germline CDR1 SGHAT, CDR2 FQNNGV. CDR3 residues: CASSPGLAGADLEQFF. The DNA of the CDR3 is TGTGCCAGCAGCCCAGGACTAGCGGGAGCTGATCTTGAGCAGTTCTTC.

This clonotype was recorded many times. The V and J genes are TRBV7-6 and TRBJ2-1, with D perhaps assigned TRBD1 or TRBD2 (7 bases each). CDR1 SGHVS and CDR2 FNYEAQ come from the germline V gene. The CDR3 sequence is 15 residues long. V lost 5 bases to trimming and J lost 6 bases, with 17 bases between them. CDR3 region: CASSPTSAGGNEQFF. In DNA, the CDR3 is TGTGCCAGCAGCCCTACTAGCGCAGGGGGCAATGAGCAGTTCTTC.